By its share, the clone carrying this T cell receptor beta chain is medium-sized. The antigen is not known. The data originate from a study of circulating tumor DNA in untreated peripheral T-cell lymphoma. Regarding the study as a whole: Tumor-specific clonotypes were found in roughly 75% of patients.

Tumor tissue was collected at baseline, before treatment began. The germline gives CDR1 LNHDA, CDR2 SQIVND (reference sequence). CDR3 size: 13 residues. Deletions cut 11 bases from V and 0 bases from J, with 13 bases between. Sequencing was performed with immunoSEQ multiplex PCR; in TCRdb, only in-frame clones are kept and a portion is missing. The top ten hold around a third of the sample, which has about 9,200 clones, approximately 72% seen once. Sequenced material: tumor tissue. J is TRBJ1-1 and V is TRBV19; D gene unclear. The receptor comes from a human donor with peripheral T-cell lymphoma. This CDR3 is CAAGTEMNTEAFF. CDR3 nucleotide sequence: TGTGCCGCAGGTACAGAAATGAACACTGAAGCTTTCTTT.